The present entry profiles one T cell receptor beta chain with its context. The CDR3 totals 16 residues. From germline, CDR1 is MNHEY and CDR2 SVGAGI. V was pared by 1 base and J by 5 bases, with 12 bases between. This entry belongs to a study of blood T cell repertoires in COVID-19. In the study's own analysis: Reference gene primers were amplified, and this amplification served to estimate nucleated cell counts. The protocol was immunoSEQ multiplex PCR, while the TCRdb copy is restricted to in-frame clones and leaves out a portion. That table is the source of V, J and clone size, and D and trimming were worked out from the DNA. The top ten hold approximately 1.8% of the sample, which has over 200,000 clones, about 84% seen once. All enrollees were about 18 to 100 years old and from some 24 US areas. Cohort 3 donors were reported recovered after two negative PCRs, clearance, or symptom resolution.

The V call is TRBV6-5, the J call TRBJ1-6, with D possibly being TRBD1 (6 bases). The sample comprised PBMCs or T cells enriched from blood (not recorded which). The receptor was derived from a man aged 55 to 69 who had recovered from COVID-19. The CDR3 nucleotides read TGTGCCAGCAGTTACTACAGGGCCCTTGATAATTCACCCCTCCACTTT. This codes for CASSYYRALDNSPLHF.